The 20 T cell receptor beta chains reported below all come from one sample, sequenced in a study of beta chain features in type 1 diabetes. The authors reverse transcribed all of the isolated RNA, so sequencing captured expressed TCRB transcripts. Sequencing was performed with immunoSEQ multiplex PCR; in TCRdb, only in-frame clones are kept and a portion is missing. The repertoire has 150,000 or so clones, about 9.1% of them found once; the top ten carry 0.5% to 0.65%. The specimen was central memory CD4+ T cells from blood. These receptors were collected from a middle-aged woman in good health.

V is TRBV19 and J is TRBJ2-2; D remains ambiguous. V lost 3 bases and J lost 4, with 3 bases in between. Germline CDR1 LNHDA, CDR2 SQIVND (reference sequence). This CDR3 is 12 amino acids long. CDR3 sequence: CASSILTGELFF. In nucleotides, the CDR3 is TGTGCCAGTAGTATTCTCACCGGGGAGCTGTTTTTT.

This clone was seen repeatedly, ten times or more. Here the CDR3 reads CASSLDRTGGNTGELFF. CDR3 nucleotides: TGTGCCAGCAGCTTAGATCGGACAGGCGGGAACACCGGGGAGCTGTTTTTT. The rearrangement uses TRBV11-2 and TRBJ2-2, with 7 positions matching TRBD1. From germline, CDR1 is SGHAT and CDR2 FQNNGV. The CDR3 is 17 amino acids. The V gene end was trimmed by 0 bases and the J gene end by 1 base; junction bases not matched to a gene: 5.

This clone was seen ten or more times. The chain combines TRBV11-2 with TRBJ2-7; TRBD2 matches at 7 bases. This CDR3 contains 14 residues. Trimming at V came to 2 bases and at J to 4 bases, leaving 5 bases not matched to a gene. Per the germline V gene, CDR1 is SGHAT and CDR2 is FQNNGV. CDR3 DNA sequence: TGTGCCAGCAGCTTATCAGGGCGGGGGTACGAGCAGTACTTC. Translation: CASSLSGRGYEQYF.

This clone was seen a few times. The CDR3 here is CASSPEPHQETQYF. Written as DNA, the CDR3 is TGTGCCAGCAGCCCTGAGCCCCACCAAGAGACCCAGTACTTC. The chain links TRBV7-2 to TRBJ2-5; no clear D. V lost 5 bases and J lost 0, with 10 bases in between. The germline CDR1 and CDR2 sequences are SGHTA and FQGNSA. The CDR3 contains 14 residues.

This clone was recorded a few times. The V gene is TRBV6-4, the J gene TRBJ2-3, with TRBD2 matching 9 bases. The CDR3 contains 15 residues. Germline loops: CDR1 MRHNA, CDR2 SNTAGT. V gave up 6 bases and J gave up 4 bases; unmatched junction bases: 8. The CDR3 nucleotides read TGTGCCAGCAGCCCCATTAGCGGGGGATCAGATACGCAGTATTTT. Amino acid sequence: CASSPISGGSDTQYF.

This clone was observed many times. The chain uses TRBV5-1 and TRBJ2-7; D ambiguous. Germline V gene data show CDR1 as SGHRS and CDR2 as YFSETQ. This CDR3 comprises 11 residues. The ends were cut back, 2 bases at V and 6 bases at J, with 6 bases in the middle. In DNA form, the CDR3 reads TGCGCCAGCAGCTTAAGAGGCGAGCAGTACTTC. This translates into CASSLRGEQYF.

This clone showed up just once. V is TRBV15 and J is TRBJ2-3, with a tentative D call TRBD2 (5 bases). CDR3 length equals 14 residues. Germline V lookup: CDR1 LNHNV, CDR2 YYDKDF (reference sequence). V lost 7 bases to trimming and J lost 4 bases, with 15 bases between them. The CDR3 DNA reads as TGTGCCACCACTAGAGACTATCGGGCAGATACGCAGTATTTT. Amino acids: CATTRDYRADTQYF.

This clone was seen only a few times. The V gene is TRBV5-1, the J gene TRBJ1-2, with TRBD1 matching over 9 bases. V was clipped by 2 bases and J by 8 bases; unmatched bases: 7. CDR3 size: 14 residues. CDR1 is SGHRS, CDR2 YFSETQ, per germline. CDR3 sequence: CASSLPDRGEGYTF. DNA for the CDR3: TGCGCCAGCAGCTTACCGGACAGGGGAGAAGGCTACACCTTC.

This clone was counted only a few times. The CDR3 here is CASDPTGAYTDTQYF. CDR3 in DNA: TGTGCCAGCGACCCGACGGGAGCCTACACAGATACGCAGTATTTT. V usage is TRBV7-2 and J usage is TRBJ2-3; perhaps TRBD2 as D (6 bases). Deletions cut 8 bases from V and 2 bases from J, with 17 bases between. CDR1 is SGHTA and CDR2 is FQGNSA in the germline V gene. The CDR3 sequence is 15 residues long.

Remarks on this clone: At one of its ends the junction is not consistent with the germline gene, which may arise from a read error. The chain recombines TRBV6-6 with TRBJ2-6, with D maybe TRBD1 (5 bases). The germline CDR1 and CDR2 sequences are MNHNY and SVGAGI (reference sequence). This CDR3 has 15 residues. This chain's CDR3 is CASSHSTAGANVLTF. CDR3 DNA: TGTGCCAGCAGTCACTCGACAGCTGGGGCCAACGTCCTGACTTTC.

There are a few counts of this clone. V gene TRBV6-5 combines with J gene TRBJ2-3; the D is unclear. Germline CDR1 is MNHEY and CDR2 is SVGAGI. V gave up 7 bases and J gave up 1 base, with 9 bases separating them. The CDR3 extends over 13 amino acids. As DNA, the CDR3 is TGTGCCAGCACCCCGTCTGGCACAGATACGCAGTATTTT. This translates into CASTPSGTDTQYF.

This clone has only a few counts. The J gene is TRBJ2-5, the V gene TRBV29-1; tentative D call: TRBD1 (5 bases). The germline CDR1 and CDR2 sequences are SQVTM and ANQGSEA. This CDR3 spans 12 amino acids. V shed 4 bases and J shed 0 bases, with 6 bases lying between them. CDR3 coding DNA: TGCAGCGTTGGCAGGGACCAAGAGACCCAGTACTTC. It specifies CSVGRDQETQYF.

The gene calls are TRBV7-8 and TRBJ2-5; 12 nucleotides line up with TRBD1. Germline V gene lookup returns CDR1 SGHVS and CDR2 FQNEAQ. The CDR3 has 15 residues. J was trimmed by 5 bases and V by 1 base; bases with no gene match: 2. CDR3 DNA sequence: TGTGCCAGCAGCTTAGGGGACAGGGGGCGGGAGACCCAGTACTTC. Its protein is CASSLGDRGRETQYF.

The rearrangement joins TRBV27 to TRBJ2-2, with a tentative D call TRBD2 (6 bases). Germline-derived CDR1 and CDR2 are MNHEY and SMNVEV (reference sequence). This CDR3 spans 13 amino acids. V was clipped by 6 bases and J by 6 bases, with 11 bases between them. DNA of the CDR3: TGTGCCAGCAGACAGACTAGTTCCGGGGAGCTGTTTTTT. Translated, it gives CASRQTSSGELFF.

This clone was seen a handful of times. The rearrangement uses TRBV2 and TRBJ1-2; D remains ambiguous. Germline V gene sequence: CDR1 SNHLY, CDR2 FYNNEI. Trimming pared 7 bases from V and 8 bases from J, leaving 17 bases between. The CDR3 contains 13 residues. The DNA for the CDR3 is TGTGCCAGCACCTTCCAGGCAATGTCGGGCTACACCTTC. Translated, it gives CASTFQAMSGYTF.

Only a few counts were recorded for this clone. It is unclear where the CDR3 begins or ends on the DNA, so no DNA is shown, and the CDR3 is as TCRdb lists it. The chain couples TRBV11-2 to TRBJ2-7; the table's D call TRBD1 went unverified against the DNA. The length of the CDR3 is 14 amino acids, counting both ends. CDR1 and CDR2 (germline): SGHAT, FQNNGV. This CDR3 reads CASSVGPGQDEQYF.

This clone showed up just a few times. The V and J genes are TRBV6-6 and TRBJ1-1, with D maybe TRBD1 (5 bases). The V end was cut by 2 bases, the J end by 0 bases, with 7 bases between. In germline, CDR1 is MNHNY, CDR2 SVGAGI (reference sequence). The CDR3 is 14 residues long. This CDR3 reads CASSYQGMNTEAFF. The CDR3 bases are TGTGCCAGCAGTTACCAGGGAATGAACACTGAAGCTTTCTTT.

This clone was detected ten times or more. This chain joins TRBV7-9 and TRBJ2-5; D is possibly TRBD1 (5 bases). The CDR3 totals 14 residues. Germline CDR1 and CDR2: SEHNR and FQNEAQ (reference sequence). V lost 3 bases and J lost 4, with 12 bases in between. The chain's CDR3 is CASSLDTRPETQYF. The CDR3 coding sequence is TGTGCCAGCAGCTTGGACACCCGGCCAGAGACCCAGTACTTC.

The rearrangement links TRBV6-5 to TRBJ2-3; 8 bases line up with TRBD1. Trimming took 5 bases from V and 5 from J; bases not matched to a gene: 9. CDR3 size: 15 residues. The germline gives CDR1 MNHEY, CDR2 SVGAGI. The CDR3 DNA reads as TGTGCCAGCAGTCTAACGGGACAGGCTAAAGATACGCAGTATTTT. Translated: CASSLTGQAKDTQYF.

A note on this clone: In the same sample, other DNA sequences code for this CDR3. The V gene is TRBV6-5, the J gene TRBJ2-1; TRBD2 matches at 7 bases. Germline V gene sequence: CDR1 MNHEY, CDR2 SVGAGI. V lost 0 bases and J lost 5; bases outside the gene matches: 4. CDR3 length: 15 residues. CDR3 sequence: CASSYSASGNNEQFF. In DNA form, the CDR3 reads TGTGCCAGCAGTTACTCGGCTAGCGGAAACAATGAGCAGTTCTTC.